This TCR beta chain was sequenced for a study of blood T cell repertoires in COVID-19. From germline, CDR1 is SGHRS and CDR2 YFSETQ. J lost 2 bases, V lost 5 bases, and 5 bases had no gene match. CDR3 length: 14 residues. The assay was immunoSEQ multiplex PCR, and TCRdb's table has in-frame clones only and misses some. The profile covers some 220,000 clones, with 80% to 85% appearing a single time and approximately 5.1% taken by the ten largest. The sample taken for sequencing was peripheral blood. The chain recombines TRBV5-1 with TRBJ1-1, with 8 nucleotides matching TRBD1. The TCR sequence derives from a woman aged 60-75 years who had recovered from COVID-19. The CDR3 region has the DNA TGCGCCAGCAGACCCGGACAGGGAAACACTGAAGCTTTCTTT. This encodes CASRPGQGNTEAFF.